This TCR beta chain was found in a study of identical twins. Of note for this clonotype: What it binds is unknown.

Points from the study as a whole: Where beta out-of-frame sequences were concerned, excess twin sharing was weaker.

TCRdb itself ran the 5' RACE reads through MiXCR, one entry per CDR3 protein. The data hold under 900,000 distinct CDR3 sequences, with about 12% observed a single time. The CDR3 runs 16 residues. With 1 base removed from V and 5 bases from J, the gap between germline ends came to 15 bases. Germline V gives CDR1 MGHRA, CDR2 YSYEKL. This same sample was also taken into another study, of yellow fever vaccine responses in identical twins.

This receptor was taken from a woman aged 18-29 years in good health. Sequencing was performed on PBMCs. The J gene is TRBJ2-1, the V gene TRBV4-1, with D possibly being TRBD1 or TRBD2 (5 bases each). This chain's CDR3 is CASSQGPGPWNNEQFF. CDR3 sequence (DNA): TGCGCCAGCAGCCAAGGACCGGGGCCCTGGAACAATGAGCAGTTCTTC.